This paragraph covers one TCR beta chain sequence. The V and J ends lost 4 bases and 9 bases respectively, with 10 bases between them. Per germline, CDR1 SGHDT and CDR2 YYEEEE. CDR3 length: 11 amino acids. Healthy Caucasians from Russia aged roughly 6 to 90 served as donors. The entry originates in a study of blood T cells in healthy people across ages. A second about 6 to 11 cycle PCR used barcoded and J-beta primers. TCRdb reprocessed the 5' RACE reads with MiXCR, giving one entry per CDR3 protein. The sample has around 1,000,000 distinct CDR3 sequences, about 23% seen once; the top ten hold 0.65% to 0.75%. This sample also appeared in a second study, on T cells of mothers and their children. From that second work: The people who donated were a few healthy Caucasian mothers and their six children.

The V call is TRBV5-6, the J call TRBJ2-5; D gene uncertain. The source of this sequence is a girl aged 2-9 years in good health. Sample: blood. The CDR3 DNA sequence: TGTGCCAGCAGCAGAAATAGCCCCCAGTACTTC. The encoded protein is CASSRNSPQYF.